These 30 T cell receptor beta chains were all obtained from the same sample, sequenced in a study of cytomegalovirus exposure and HLA in healthy donors. With 60 Vbeta and 13 Jbeta primers, the PCR was carried out. TCRdb keeps only in-frame clones here, not all; method: immunoSEQ multiplex PCR. The sample yields approximately 160,000 clones, roughly 80% seen once. Sequencing input: PBMCs. Source of these receptors: a man aged 45 to 65 in good health and CMV-seropositive.

The rearrangement joins TRBV11-2 to TRBJ2-2, with 8 nucleotides matching TRBD2. Germline CDR1 and CDR2: SGHAT and FQNNGV. The junction had 11 bases not matched to a gene; V was cut back by 3 bases and J by 5 bases. This CDR3 contains 17 residues. The CDR3 loop is CASSFHLAGMGTGELFF. The CDR3 bases are TGTGCCAGCAGCTTTCACTTAGCGGGGATGGGGACCGGGGAGCTGTTTTTT. Combining the CDR3 with reference TRBV11-2 and TRBJ2-2 gives the whole variable domain EAGVAQSPRYKIIEKRQSVAFWCNPISGHATLYWYQQILGQGPKLLIQFQNNGVVDDSQLPKDRFSAERLKGVDSTLKIQPAKLEDSAVYLCASSFHLAGMGTGELFFGEGSRLTVL.

The chain recombines TRBV6-1 with TRBJ1-5; 8 bases align to TRBD1. J was trimmed by 5 bases and V by 5 bases; bases with no gene match: 5. The CDR3 length is 14 residues. Germline V gene sequence: CDR1 MNHNS, CDR2 SASEGT. The CDR3 DNA follows: TGTGCCAGCAGTAGACAGGGGAGGGATCAGCCCCAGCATTTT. Amino acid sequence: CASSRQGRDQPQHF.

The chain uses TRBV5-1 and TRBJ2-3; TRBD2 agrees at 11 bases. The CDR3 runs 15 residues. J lost 2 bases, V lost 3 bases, and 2 bases had no gene match. Per germline, CDR1 SGHRS and CDR2 YFSETQ. The CDR3 bases are TGCGCCAGCAGCTATAGCGGGAGGGCCACAGATACGCAGTATTTT. Translating gives CASSYSGRATDTQYF.

The chain uses TRBV4-1 and TRBJ1-1, with D unresolved. CDR3 length: 15 amino acids. Per germline, CDR1 MGHRA and CDR2 YSYEKL. The V end lost 3 bases, the J end lost 1 base, and 12 bases lay between the germline ends. The CDR3: CASSQPAGANTEAFF. CDR3 bases: TGCGCCAGCAGCCAGCCGGCGGGCGCGAACACTGAAGCTTTCTTT.

The chain links TRBV27 to TRBJ2-7, with 7 bases that match TRBD1. Germline V gives CDR1 MNHEY, CDR2 SMNVEV (reference sequence). V gave up 1 base and J gave up 2 bases; unmatched junction bases: 2. The CDR3 spans 14 residues. CDR3: CASSLLDRTYEQYF. The CDR3 bases are TGTGCCAGCAGTTTATTGGACAGGACCTACGAGCAGTACTTC.

This clone showed up just a few times. The chain recombines TRBV2 with TRBJ1-1; D possibly corresponds to TRBD1 (5 bases). Germline V lookup: CDR1 SNHLY, CDR2 FYNNEI. The CDR3 consists of 12 residues. V lost 0 bases and J lost 10, with 9 bases in between. CDR3 protein: CASSEAQGTAFF. DNA of the CDR3: TGTGCCAGCAGTGAAGCGCAGGGTACAGCTTTCTTT.

The chain recombines TRBV2 with TRBJ2-7; a weak D match, TRBD2 (5 bases). The CDR3 consists of 14 residues. Trimming pared 3 bases from V and 3 bases from J, leaving 12 bases between. Germline V gene lookup returns CDR1 SNHLY and CDR2 FYNNEI. The CDR3 nucleotides are TGTGCCAGCAGTGAGGCAGCGGAATACTACGAGCAGTACTTC. Its protein is CASSEAAEYYEQYF.

This clone was observed a single time. The chain employs TRBV28 and TRBJ2-2; 11 bases are a match to TRBD2. There are 17 residues in the CDR3. V was pared by 5 bases and J by 5 bases, with 10 bases of the junction left unmatched. Germline values: CDR1 MDHEN, CDR2 SYDVKM. For the CDR3, the DNA is TGTGCCAGCAGTCCCCTACTAGCGGGAGACTGGACCGGGGAGCTGTTTTTT. This encodes CASSPLLAGDWTGELFF.

In this sample, this clone turned up a few times. V and J are TRBV25-1 and TRBJ2-2; 7 bases align to TRBD1. This CDR3 spans 14 amino acids. V dropped 6 bases and J dropped 6; count of bases not matched to a gene: 7. In germline, CDR1 is MGHDK, CDR2 SYGVNS. The CDR3 sequence is CASRETGRAGELFF. CDR3 nucleotide sequence: TGTGCCAGCAGGGAGACAGGGAGAGCCGGGGAGCTGTTTTTT.

The V gene is TRBV28, the J gene TRBJ1-1; 7 positions match TRBD1. The CDR3 totals 15 residues. The germline gives CDR1 MDHEN, CDR2 SYDVKM. Trimming at V came to 2 bases and at J to 1 base, leaving 4 bases not matched to a gene. CDR3 DNA: TGTGCCAGCAGTTTAACCGACAGGGAGAACACTGAAGCTTTCTTT. Protein product: CASSLTDRENTEAFF.

V usage is TRBV18 and J usage is TRBJ2-3; a possible D gene is TRBD2 (5 bases). The CDR3 is 14 residues long. Looked up from germline, CDR1 is KGHSH and CDR2 is LQKENI. V was pared by 6 bases and J by 5 bases, with 15 bases between. The CDR3 coding sequence is TGTGCCAGCTCCCAACGGGGAGCGGAAGATACGCAGTATTTT. Its translation: CASSQRGAEDTQYF.

This chain uses TRBV7-8 with TRBJ1-5; 10 positions agree with TRBD1. Germline CDR1 and CDR2: SGHVS and FQNEAQ. This CDR3 contains 18 residues. J was trimmed by 6 bases and V by 0 bases; bases with no gene match: 11. Here the CDR3 reads CASSLARRDRGRTQPQHF. In DNA, the CDR3 is TGTGCCAGCAGCTTAGCCCGAAGGGACAGGGGAAGGACTCAGCCCCAGCATTTT.

The chain uses TRBV25-1 and TRBJ1-6, with TRBD1 as a possible D gene (5 bases). The CDR3 has 18 residues. Germline CDR1 is MGHDK and CDR2 is SYGVNS. The V end was cut by 7 bases, the J end by 0 bases, with 19 bases between. In DNA, the CDR3 is TGTGCCAGCAATCAGGGCGGGGCACGGGGCTCCTATAATTCACCCCTCCACTTT. Its translation is CASNQGGARGSYNSPLHF.

This chain uses TRBV30 with TRBJ2-2; D perhaps matches TRBD2 (7 bases). The V end lost 5 bases, the J end lost 6 bases, and 19 bases lay between the germline ends. CDR3 size: 15 residues. Looked up from germline, CDR1 is GTSNPN and CDR2 is SVGIG (reference sequence). The CDR3 DNA reads as TGTGCCTGGGCCTGGGGGGGGGCCGCCGCCGGGGAGCTGTTTTTT. Protein: CAWAWGGAAAGELFF.

This clone was counted a few times. The chain links TRBV28 to TRBJ2-5; possibly TRBD2 for D (6 bases). The CDR3 is made up of 13 amino acids. V shed 10 bases and J shed 2 bases, with 14 bases lying between them. The germline CDR1 and CDR2 sequences are MDHEN and SYDVKM. Here the CDR3 DNA reads TGTGCCATCTCAAGCGGGCCGCAAGAGACCCAGTACTTC. Translation: CAISSGPQETQYF.

This chain uses TRBV7-2 with TRBJ2-3; 9 nucleotides align to TRBD1. V dropped 0 bases and J dropped 4; count of bases not matched to a gene: 8. Germline lookup yields CDR1 SGHTA and CDR2 FQGNSA. The CDR3 extends over 17 amino acids. Here the CDR3 reads CASSLAGTGRGADTQYF. The CDR3 DNA reads TGTGCCAGCAGCTTAGCGGGGACAGGGCGGGGCGCAGATACGCAGTATTTT.

This chain connects TRBV11-2 to TRBJ1-1; D gene ambiguous. The length of the CDR3 is 14 residues. Trimming left V 3 bases short and J 4 bases short, with 12 bases between. Germline CDR1 is SGHAT and CDR2 is FQNNGV. This CDR3 reads CASSLTPAGTEAFF. The CDR3 DNA follows: TGTGCCAGCAGCTTGACCCCGGCGGGCACTGAAGCTTTCTTT.

The gene calls are TRBV30 and TRBJ1-1; 7 bases fit TRBD1. Germline V gene lookup returns CDR1 GTSNPN and CDR2 SVGIG (reference sequence). The V and J ends lost 5 bases and 6 bases, in that order; junction bases with no gene match: 3. The CDR3 extends over 11 amino acids. CDR3: CAWAGGPEAFF. DNA for the CDR3: TGTGCCTGGGCAGGGGGGCCTGAAGCTTTCTTT.

This clone was detected only a few times. The J gene is TRBJ1-5, the V gene TRBV30; D might be TRBD1 (5 bases). The ends were cut back, 2 bases at V and 1 base at J, with 12 bases in the middle. The CDR3 is 15 amino acids. CDR1 is GTSNPN and CDR2 is SVGIG in the germline V gene (reference sequence). In DNA, the CDR3 is TGTGCCTGGAGTAGGGGCCTGATGAGCAATCAGCCCCAGCATTTT. It specifies CAWSRGLMSNQPQHF.

This clone has only one observation. This chain connects TRBV11-1 to TRBJ1-2; 7 nucleotides agree with TRBD1. Germline lookup yields CDR1 SGHAT and CDR2 FQDESV (reference sequence). This CDR3 contains 12 residues. V gave up 5 bases and J gave up 7 bases; unmatched junction bases: 4. The CDR3 DNA reads TGTGCCAGCAGCGAGACAGGGTTTGGCTACACCTTC. This gives the protein CASSETGFGYTF.

This clone was found a few times. The chain employs TRBV29-1 and TRBJ2-1; 7 bases are shared with TRBD1. This CDR3 is 12 amino acids long. CDR1 SQVTM and CDR2 ANQGSEA come from the germline V gene. V shed 7 bases, J shed 6 bases, and the junction held 6 bases outside the gene matches. The CDR3 region has the DNA TGCAGCGGACGACAGGGCGTCAATGAGCAGTTCTTC. It encodes CSGRQGVNEQFF.

This rearrangement joins TRBV7-6 to TRBJ1-6; no clear D gene. The V end was cut by 5 bases, the J end by 7 bases, with 9 bases between. The CDR3 runs 13 residues. Germline V gene data show CDR1 as SGHVS and CDR2 as FNYEAQ. The CDR3 reads CASSPAKNSPLHF. The CDR3 bases are TGTGCCAGCAGCCCCGCTAAGAATTCACCCCTCCACTTT.

The J gene is TRBJ1-1, the V gene TRBV19; D might be TRBD1 (6 bases). The length of the CDR3 is 13 residues. CDR1 is LNHDA and CDR2 is SQIVND in the germline V gene (reference sequence). The V end was cut by 8 bases, the J end by 8 bases, with 18 bases between. For the CDR3, the DNA is TGTGCCAGTGCCAAAAGGACAGTCCAAGAAGCTTTCTTT. Encoded protein: CASAKRTVQEAFF.

CDR3 residues: CASSAFSGANVLTF. The CDR3 nucleotides are TGTGCCAGCAGTGCGTTCTCTGGGGCCAACGTCCTGACTTTC. The gene calls are TRBV6-1 and TRBJ2-6, with D unresolved. The CDR3 totals 14 residues. Looked up from germline, CDR1 is MNHNS and CDR2 is SASEGT. V dropped 4 bases and J dropped 0 bases, with 4 bases sitting between them.

This sequence joins TRBV5-6 and TRBJ1-2, with D possibly being TRBD1 (5 bases). Trimming shortened V by 0 bases and J by 8 bases, and 14 bases separated the two germline ends. The CDR3 length is 14 residues. Germline V gives CDR1 SGHDT, CDR2 YYEEEE. CDR3 nucleotide sequence: TGTGCCAGCAGCTTGGCCCAGTCAGGGTACGGCTACACCTTC. Translation gives CASSLAQSGYGYTF.

This clone turned up a few times. The gene calls are TRBV28 and TRBJ1-5; TRBD1 matches at 7 bases. Germline loops: CDR1 MDHEN, CDR2 SYDVKM. The CDR3 loop spans 17 amino acids. V lost 5 bases to trimming and J lost 6 bases; unmatched junction nucleotides: 16. The CDR3 here is CASSPITETGRIQPQHF. CDR3 nucleotides: TGTGCCAGCAGTCCTATTACCGAGACAGGGAGGATTCAGCCCCAGCATTTT.

The genes are TRBV11-2 and TRBJ2-1; tentative D call: TRBD1 (5 bases). Germline-derived CDR1 and CDR2 are SGHAT and FQNNGV. V shed 3 bases and J shed 7 bases, with 7 bases lying between them. This CDR3 contains 12 residues. CDR3 sequence reads: CASSFRGNEQFF. The CDR3 bases are TGTGCCAGCAGCTTTAGGGGTAATGAGCAGTTCTTC.

This clone was counted between two and nine times. The chain combines TRBV10-2 with TRBJ1-1; D is undetermined. Germline assignment: CDR1 WSHSY and CDR2 SAAADI. Trimming took off 4 bases at V and 2 bases at J, with 8 bases between the two ends. This CDR3 contains 13 residues. This CDR3 is CASSVSVNTEAFF. DNA of the CDR3: TGCGCCAGCAGTGTAAGCGTTAACACTGAAGCTTTCTTT.

The chain has TRBV19 and TRBJ1-2, with D possibly being TRBD1 (5 bases). Trimming removed 5 bases from V and 4 bases from J, with 14 bases in between. Germline CDR1 is LNHDA and CDR2 is SQIVND (reference sequence). This CDR3 is 14 amino acids long. As DNA, the CDR3 is TGTGCCAGTAGTGTTACAGGAAACGGCTATGGCTACACCTTC. Its translation: CASSVTGNGYGYTF.

J is TRBJ2-1 and V is TRBV6-6, with a possible D match to TRBD2 (7 bases). This CDR3 spans 14 amino acids. The germline V gene has CDR1 MNHNY and CDR2 SVGAGI (reference sequence). Trimming left V 8 bases short and J 8 bases short, with 19 bases between. The CDR3 DNA reads TGTGCCAGCGGGAGGGGGAGGGGCAGGGATGAGCAGTTCTTC. Its translation: CASGRGRGRDEQFF.